The TCR beta chain described here comes from a study of Graves' ophthalmopathy and Graves' hyperthyroidism. Broader study findings: The majority of expanded thyroid clonotypes above 0.001 frequency also occurred in blood.

Lactation, pregnancy, uncontrolled infections and other autoimmune diseases were all grounds for excluding patients. Germline CDR1 is SQVTM and CDR2 is ANQGSEA. Trimming took 6 bases from V and 4 from J, leaving 19 bases between them. The CDR3 extends over 16 amino acids. On this clonotype itself: Its antigen is unidentified.

Amplification targeted the TCR beta CDR3 regions, with RNA transcripts as the source material. HTBI primers were used in a first-round RT-PCR, which preceded a second-round multiplex PCR. TCRdb reanalysed the multiplex PCR reads using MiXCR and keeps one entry per CDR3 protein. The sample holds over a million distinct CDR3 sequences, approximately 35% seen once. The sequencing sample was made of peripheral blood or thyroid tissue (not recorded which). The origin of this receptor is an adult man with Graves' hyperthyroidism. V and J are TRBV29-1 and TRBJ2-6; D perhaps matches TRBD2 (5 bases). Here the CDR3 reads CSVRGSRTLGANVLTF. In DNA, the CDR3 is TGCAGCGTACGAGGGTCCCGAACTCTGGGGGCCAACGTCCTGACTTTC.